The source of this TCR beta chain is a study of blood T cell repertoires in COVID-19. Original analysis: Researchers report that nucleated cell counts were estimated from reference gene primer amplification. The assay was immunoSEQ multiplex PCR, and TCRdb's table has in-frame clones only and misses some. That table is the source of V, J and clone size, and D and trimming were worked out from the DNA. The data hold roughly 120,000 clones, with approximately 81% observed a single time. V was cut by 0 bases and J by 4 bases, with 11 bases left in between. In germline, CDR1 is SGDLS, CDR2 YYNGEE. The CDR3 has 15 amino acids.

Sequenced sample: peripheral blood. This clonotype was sampled from a man aged 40-49 years with acute or convalescent COVID-19. This chain links TRBV9 with TRBJ1-3; D not certain. The CDR3: CASSVGRGGGNTIYF. Here the CDR3 DNA reads TGTGCCAGCAGCGTAGGGCGGGGAGGGGGAAACACCATATATTTT.